A single sample gave rise to the 8 T cell receptor beta chains below, sequenced in a study of PD-1 blockade in classical Hodgkin lymphoma. Sequenced by immunoSEQ multiplex PCR; TCRdb stores in-frame clones only, minus some. In the table there are about 20,000 clones, roughly 80% of which are singletons. Patients all relapsed after autologous stem cell transplantation, and there was variation in brentuximab vedotin exposure. The sample consisted of peripheral blood mononuclear cells (PBMCs), taken at baseline. All receptors come from a human donor with classical Hodgkin lymphoma.

The chain employs TRBV9 and TRBJ2-5, with TRBD2 matching 12 bases. The germline V gene has CDR1 SGDLS and CDR2 YYNGEE. The CDR3 consists of 16 residues. V trimming: 0 bases; J trimming: 7 bases; junction bases outside the gene matches: 7. DNA for the CDR3: TGTGCCAGCAGCGTAGAACTAGCGGGGGGCCAGGGGACCCAGTACTTC. Translation: CASSVELAGGQGTQYF.

CDR3 sequence: CAWMDDSLNTEAFF. The CDR3 nucleotides read TGTGCCTGGATGGACGACAGTCTGAACACTGAAGCTTTCTTT. The chain links TRBV30 to TRBJ1-1, with D possibly matching TRBD1 (5 bases). With 4 bases removed from V and 0 bases from J, the gap between germline ends came to 12 bases. CDR3 length: 14 amino acids. CDR1 is GTSNPN, CDR2 SVGIG, per germline (reference sequence).

This clone was picked up a small number of times. J is TRBJ1-5 and V is TRBV6-1; possibly TRBD1 for D (6 bases). The germline V gene has CDR1 MNHNS and CDR2 SASEGT. CDR3 size: 15 residues. V was clipped by 5 bases and J by 2 bases, with 13 bases between them. The CDR3 loop reads CASSPRSGGNQPQHF. CDR3 nucleotide sequence: TGTGCCAGCAGTCCCCGGTCAGGGGGCAATCAGCCCCAGCATTTT.

This chain's CDR3 is CASSSSHGGSHTEAFF. CDR3 coding DNA: TGCGCCAGCAGCTCATCCCATGGGGGGTCTCACACTGAAGCTTTCTTT. This sequence joins TRBV5-1 and TRBJ1-1; maybe TRBD1 (5 bases). The V gene's germline CDR1 is SGHRS and CDR2 YFSETQ. Trimming took off 3 bases at V and 3 bases at J, with 18 bases between the two ends. The CDR3 has 16 amino acids.

The chain recombines TRBV27 with TRBJ2-1; TRBD2 matches at 12 bases. Germline CDR1 is MNHEY and CDR2 is SMNVEV (reference sequence). The ends lost 8 bases at V and 8 bases at J; junction bases unmatched: 13. This CDR3 is built from 16 residues. The CDR3 DNA sequence: TGTGCCAGCGTCGCCGTGACTAGCGGGAGAGGTGATGAGCAGTTCTTC. It encodes CASVAVTSGRGDEQFF.

This clone was picked up one time. CDR3: CASSVARGDTEAFF. The CDR3 DNA follows: TGTGCCAGCAGCGTAGCCAGGGGGGACACTGAAGCTTTCTTT. The genes are TRBV9 and TRBJ1-1; 7 bases map to TRBD1. V lost 0 bases, J lost 3 bases, and 2 bases stayed unmatched. Germline values: CDR1 SGDLS, CDR2 YYNGEE. The CDR3 runs 14 residues.

The chain carries TRBV30 and TRBJ1-2; D is possibly TRBD1 (5 bases). Germline lookup yields CDR1 GTSNPN and CDR2 SVGIG (reference sequence). Trimming stripped 4 bases from V and 9 bases from J, with 12 bases between. This CDR3 contains 11 residues. In DNA form, the CDR3 reads TGTGCCTGGAAAGGGGCGCGGAGCTACACCTTC. It codes for CAWKGARSYTF. The full variable domain, its missing parts supplied by reference TRBV30 and TRBJ1-2, is SQTIHQWPATLVQPVGSPLSLECTVEGTSNPNLYWYRQAAGRGLQLLFYSVGIGQISSEVPQNLSASRPQDRQFILSSKKLLLSDSGFYLCAWKGARSYTFGSGTRLTVV.

This clone was observed a handful of times. The chain employs TRBV21-1 and TRBJ1-1. TRBV21-1 corresponds to a pseudogene. The CDR3 has 16 residues. The CDR3 spells CASSKVREWGNTEAFF. CDR3 in DNA: TGTGCCAGCAGCAAAGTCAGAGAGTGGGGGAACACTGAAGCTTTCTTT.